The source of this T cell receptor beta chain is a study of control samples from healthy donors and cancer patients. Per germline, CDR1 KGHDR and CDR2 SFDVKD. The V end was cut by 4 bases, the J end by 7 bases, with 15 bases between. The CDR3 is 14 amino acids. TCRdb's copy holds only in-frame clones and misses some; the assay was immunoSEQ multiplex PCR. Here the sample spans about 65,000 clones, about nine tenths being singletons. The clonotype comes from a woman aged 45-65 years with colorectal cancer. The sequencing input was PBMCs. The genes are TRBV24-1 and TRBJ1-1; D is undetermined. CDR3 coding DNA: TGTGCCACCAGTGACCCCCGTGGTTTCGGTGAAGCTTTCTTT. Its translation: CATSDPRGFGEAFF.